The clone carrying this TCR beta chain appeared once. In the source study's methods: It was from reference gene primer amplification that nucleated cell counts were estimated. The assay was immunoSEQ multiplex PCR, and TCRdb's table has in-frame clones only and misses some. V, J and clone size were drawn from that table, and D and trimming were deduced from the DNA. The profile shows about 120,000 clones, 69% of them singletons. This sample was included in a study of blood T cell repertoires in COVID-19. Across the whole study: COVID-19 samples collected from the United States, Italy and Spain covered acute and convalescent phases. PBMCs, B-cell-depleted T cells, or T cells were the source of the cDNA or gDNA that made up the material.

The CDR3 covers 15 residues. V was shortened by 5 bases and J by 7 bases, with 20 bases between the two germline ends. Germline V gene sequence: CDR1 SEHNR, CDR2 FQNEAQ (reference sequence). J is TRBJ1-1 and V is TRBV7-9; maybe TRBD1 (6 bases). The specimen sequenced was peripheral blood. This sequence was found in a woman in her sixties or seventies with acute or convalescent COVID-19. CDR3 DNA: TGTGCCAGCAGCCCCGGGACACCTCGAACACTTGAAGCTTTCTTT. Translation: CASSPGTPRTLEAFF.